Below are 12 T cell receptor beta chains sequenced from a single sample in a study of T cell responses to AZD1222 COVID-19 vaccine. Data came from immunoSEQ multiplex PCR; TCRdb stores just in-frame clones and leaves some out. The repertoire has over 100,000 clones, about 88% of them found once; the top ten carry approximately 15%. The sequencing here drew on peripheral blood, taken on day 0 of AZD1222 vaccination. Source of these receptors: an adult in good health.

This clone was observed a single time. V gene TRBV5-8 combines with J gene TRBJ1-4, with D hard to call. Between the trimmed V and J ends, which lost 0 bases and 0 bases, there was a span of 9 bases. The CDR3 loop spans 16 amino acids. The germline V gene has CDR1 SGHTS and CDR2 YDEGEE. CDR3 protein: CASSLAAGATNEKLFF. The CDR3 region has the DNA TGTGCCAGCAGCTTGGCTGCCGGTGCAACTAATGAAAAACTGTTTTTT.

V usage is TRBV4-3 and J usage is TRBJ1-1; D possibly corresponds to TRBD1 (6 bases). Germline V gene sequence: CDR1 LGHNA, CDR2 YSLEER. This CDR3 contains 18 residues. Trimming shortened V by 0 bases and J by 0 bases, and 17 bases separated the two germline ends. In DNA form, the CDR3 reads TGCGCCAGCAGCCAAGATGGCAGGGGCGCGATTTTGAACACTGAAGCTTTCTTT. The encoded protein is CASSQDGRGAILNTEAFF.

The chain carries TRBV2 and TRBJ1-5; 9 nucleotides agree with TRBD1. Trimming at V came to 1 base and at J to 7 bases, leaving 5 bases not matched to a gene. CDR1 SNHLY and CDR2 FYNNEI come from the germline V gene. The CDR3 runs 15 residues. DNA of the CDR3: TGTGCCAGCAGTGAAGAGGGACAGGGCGTGCAGCCCCAGCATTTT. As protein: CASSEEGQGVQPQHF. Looking up the rest from reference TRBV2 and TRBJ1-5 gives the full variable domain: EPEVTQTPSHQVTQMGQEVILRCVPISNHLYFYWYRQILGQKVEFLVSFYNNEISEKSEIFDDQFSVERPDGSNFTLKIRSTKLEDSAMYFCASSEEGQGVQPQHFGDGTRLSIL.

The chain combines TRBV24-1 with TRBJ1-1; D might be TRBD1 (5 bases). Per germline, CDR1 KGHDR and CDR2 SFDVKD. The CDR3 loop spans 12 amino acids. Between the trimmed V and J ends, which lost 3 bases and 4 bases, there was a span of 5 bases. For the CDR3, the DNA is TGTGCCACCAGTGATGACAGCACTGAAGCTTTCTTT. Translated: CATSDDSTEAFF.

The J gene is TRBJ2-7, the V gene TRBV5-1; TRBD1 or TRBD2 may be the D gene (5 bases each). In germline, CDR1 is SGHRS, CDR2 YFSETQ. The CDR3 has 13 amino acids. The V and J ends lost 3 bases and 6 bases respectively, with 13 bases between them. CDR3 sequence: CASSSPWGSEQYF. In nucleotides, the CDR3 is TGCGCCAGCAGCTCCCCGTGGGGGTCCGAGCAGTACTTC.

The J gene is TRBJ1-1, the V gene TRBV5-4, with D perhaps matching TRBD1 (6 bases). The germline CDR1 and CDR2 sequences are SGHNT and YYREEE (reference sequence). Trimming pared 3 bases from V and 0 bases from J, leaving 18 bases between. This CDR3 comprises 17 residues. This CDR3 reads CASSSRQAPLLNTEAFF. In nucleotides, the CDR3 is TGTGCCAGCAGCTCCCGACAGGCCCCTTTATTGAACACTGAAGCTTTCTTT.

This clone has just one count. The chain uses TRBV7-3 and TRBJ1-2, with D unresolved. Trimming took 4 bases from V and 5 from J, leaving 11 bases between them. Germline V gene data show CDR1 as SGHTA and CDR2 as FQGTGA. The CDR3 is made up of 13 amino acids. CDR3 protein: CASSSLGGYGYTF. Here the CDR3 DNA reads TGTGCCAGCAGCTCCCTAGGAGGGTATGGCTACACCTTC. The whole variable domain, remainder taken from reference TRBV7-3 and TRBJ1-2, is GAGVSQTPSNKVTEKGKYVELRCDPISGHTALYWYRQSLGQGPEFLIYFQGTGAADDSGLPNDRFFAVRPEGSVSTLKIQRTERGDSAVYLCASSSLGGYGYTFGSGTRLTVV.

The V call is TRBV4-1, the J call TRBJ2-7, with D possibly matching TRBD2 (5 bases). Trimming stripped 4 bases from V and 0 bases from J, with 10 bases between. This CDR3 contains 14 residues. Germline V lookup: CDR1 MGHRA, CDR2 YSYEKL. The CDR3 loop is CASSPGLLSYEQYV. The DNA of the CDR3 is TGCGCCAGCAGCCCCGGACTCCTCTCCTACGAGCAGTACGTC.

The chain recombines TRBV5-1 with TRBJ1-1; possibly TRBD1 for D (5 bases). The CDR3 loop spans 16 amino acids. Trimming shortened V by 4 bases and J by 0 bases, and 16 bases separated the two germline ends. Germline V lookup: CDR1 SGHRS, CDR2 YFSETQ. The CDR3 spells CASSDRRRVLNTEAFF. CDR3 bases: TGCGCCAGCAGCGACAGACGACGGGTACTGAACACTGAAGCTTTCTTT.

This sequence joins TRBV11-2 and TRBJ2-7, with 7 positions matching TRBD1. This CDR3 has 15 residues. Germline V gives CDR1 SGHAT, CDR2 FQNNGV. The ends lost 1 base at V and 3 bases at J; junction bases unmatched: 6. CDR3 sequence: CASSLARGTSYEQYV. The CDR3 coding sequence is TGTGCCAGCAGCTTAGCCAGGGGGACAAGCTACGAGCAGTACGTC.

This chain links TRBV29-1 with TRBJ2-5; D may correspond to TRBD1 or TRBD2 (5 bases each). Trimming cost V 6 bases and J 2 bases, with 16 bases left between them. The CDR3 spans 14 residues. Germline V gives CDR1 SQVTM, CDR2 ANQGSEA. This CDR3 is CSVRGRVGQETQYF. CDR3 coding DNA: TGCAGCGTGAGGGGAAGGGTGGGGCAAGAGACCCAGTACTTC.

The chain has TRBV6-5 and TRBJ2-1; 12 bases map to TRBD2. The ends lost 2 bases at V and 4 bases at J; junction bases unmatched: 3. This CDR3 has 16 amino acids. Per the germline V gene, CDR1 is MNHEY and CDR2 is SVGAGI. CDR3 sequence reads: CASSYALAGGYNEQFF. The CDR3 DNA sequence: TGTGCCAGCAGTTACGCTCTAGCGGGAGGGTACAATGAGCAGTTCTTC.